This TCR beta chain is drawn from a study of T cells in Graves' hyperthyroidism and ophthalmopathy. Study results and limitations: The authors' 13 V-J model separated ophthalmopathy from stable hyperthyroidism. Model-based prediction identified ophthalmopathy a median approximately 6.2 months prior to its onset.

In this sample, this clonotype turned up a few times. The antigen is undetermined. The ends lost 6 bases at V and 6 bases at J; junction bases unmatched: 4. This CDR3 has 15 amino acids. Germline loops: CDR1 LNHDA, CDR2 SQIVND (reference sequence). Uncontrolled infection, other autoimmune disease, pregnancy or lactation excluded patients. The sample of blood was obtained at first hyperthyroidism diagnosis (before any ophthalmopathy symptoms). RNA transcripts provided the source from which TCR beta CDR3 regions were amplified. HTBI primers drove first-round RT-PCR of the TCR CDR3. TCRdb re-called the multiplex PCR reads with MiXCR, one entry per CDR3 protein. The sample yields some 600,000 distinct CDR3 sequences, 11% to 15% seen once.

Sequencing input: blood. This sequence originates from a woman between 25 and 40 years old with Graves' hyperthyroidism that later progressed to Graves' ophthalmopathy. V usage is TRBV19 and J usage is TRBJ2-2; 13 positions agree with TRBD2. This chain's CDR3 is CASRLLAGGPGELFF. CDR3 DNA: TGTGCCAGTAGGTTACTAGCGGGAGGGCCCGGGGAGCTGTTTTTT.